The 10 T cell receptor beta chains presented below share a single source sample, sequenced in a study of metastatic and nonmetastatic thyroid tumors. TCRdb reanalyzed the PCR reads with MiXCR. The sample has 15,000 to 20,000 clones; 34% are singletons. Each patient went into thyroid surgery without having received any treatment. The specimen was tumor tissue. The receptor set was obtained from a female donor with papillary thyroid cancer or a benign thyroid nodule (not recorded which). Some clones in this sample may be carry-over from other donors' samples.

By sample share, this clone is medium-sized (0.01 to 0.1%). The CDR3 is CASSLGQGRTNTEAFF. The CDR3 region has the DNA TGTGCCAGCAGTCTTGGACAGGGGCGGACGAACACTGAAGCTTTCTTT. This chain joins TRBV11-1 and TRBJ1-1, with TRBD1 matching over 9 bases. This CDR3 region has 16 residues. CDR1 and CDR2 (germline): SGHAT, FQDESV (reference sequence). With V trimmed by 6 bases and J by 1 base, 9 bases remained unmatched.

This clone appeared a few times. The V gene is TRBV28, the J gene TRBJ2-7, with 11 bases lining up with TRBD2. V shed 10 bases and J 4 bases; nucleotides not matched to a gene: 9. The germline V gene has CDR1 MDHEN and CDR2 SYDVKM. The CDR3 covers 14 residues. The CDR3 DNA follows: TGTGCCACCTCAATAGCGGGAGGGGGATACGAGCAGTACTTC. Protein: CATSIAGGGYEQYF.

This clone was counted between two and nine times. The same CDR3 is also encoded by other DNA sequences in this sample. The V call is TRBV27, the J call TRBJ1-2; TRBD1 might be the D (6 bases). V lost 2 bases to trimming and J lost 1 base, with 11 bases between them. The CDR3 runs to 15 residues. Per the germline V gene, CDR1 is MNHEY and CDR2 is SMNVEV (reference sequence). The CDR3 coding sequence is TGTGCCAGCAGTTTAGGGAGGGGGTATAACTATGGCTACACCTTC. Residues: CASSLGRGYNYGYTF.

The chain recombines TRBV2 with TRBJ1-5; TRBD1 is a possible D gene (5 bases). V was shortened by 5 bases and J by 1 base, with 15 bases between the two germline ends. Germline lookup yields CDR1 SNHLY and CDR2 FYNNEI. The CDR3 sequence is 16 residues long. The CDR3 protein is CASSRTPRESNQPQHF. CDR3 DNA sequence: TGTGCCAGCAGTCGGACCCCCAGGGAGAGCAATCAGCCCCAGCATTTT.

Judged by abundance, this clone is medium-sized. CDR3 coding DNA: TGCAGTGCTATACAGAGAGACACTGAAGCTTTCTTT. As protein: CSAIQRDTEAFF. The chain links TRBV20-1 to TRBJ1-1; D call uncertain. V gave up 4 bases and J gave up 3 bases, with 9 bases separating them. The germline V gene has CDR1 DFQATT and CDR2 SNEGSKA (reference sequence). The CDR3 spans 12 residues.

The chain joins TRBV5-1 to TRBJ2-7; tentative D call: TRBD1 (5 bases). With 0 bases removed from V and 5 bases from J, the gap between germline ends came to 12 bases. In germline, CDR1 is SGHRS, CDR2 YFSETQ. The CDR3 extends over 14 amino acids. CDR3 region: CASSLDQGVNEQYF. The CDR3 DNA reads TGCGCCAGCAGCTTGGACCAGGGTGTCAACGAGCAGTACTTC. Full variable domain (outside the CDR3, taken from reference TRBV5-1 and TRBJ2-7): KAGVTQTPRYLIKTRGQQVTLSCSPISGHRSVSWYQQTPGQGLQFLFEYFSETQRNKGNFPGRFSGRQFSNSRSEMNVSTLELGDSALYLCASSLDQGVNEQYFGPGTRLTVT.

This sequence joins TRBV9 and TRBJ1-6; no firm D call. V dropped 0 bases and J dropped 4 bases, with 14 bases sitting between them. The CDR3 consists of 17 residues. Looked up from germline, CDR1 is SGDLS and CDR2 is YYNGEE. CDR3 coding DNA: TGTGCCAGCAGCGTAGGGCTGGAGACACATTATAATTCACCCCTCCACTTT. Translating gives CASSVGLETHYNSPLHF. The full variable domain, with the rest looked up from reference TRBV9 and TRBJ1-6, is DSGVTQTPKHLITATGQRVTLRCSPRSGDLSVYWYQQSLDQGLQFLIQYYNGEERAKGNILERFSAQQFPDLHSELNLSSLELGDSALYFCASSVGLETHYNSPLHFGNGTRLTVT.

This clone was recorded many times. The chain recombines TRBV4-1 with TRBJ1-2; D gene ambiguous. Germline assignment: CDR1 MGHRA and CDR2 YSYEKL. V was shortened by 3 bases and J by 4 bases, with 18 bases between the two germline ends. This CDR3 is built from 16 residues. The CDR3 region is CASSQAGSVTTYGYTF. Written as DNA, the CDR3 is TGCGCCAGCAGCCAGGCAGGATCGGTGACGACCTATGGCTACACCTTC.

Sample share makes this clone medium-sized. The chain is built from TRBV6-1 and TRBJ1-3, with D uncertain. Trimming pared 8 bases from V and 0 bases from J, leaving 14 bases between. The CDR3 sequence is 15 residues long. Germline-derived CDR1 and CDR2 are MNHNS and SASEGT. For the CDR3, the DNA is TGTGCCAGCTCCTTAGTCCGGACCTCTGGAAACACCATATATTTT. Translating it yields CASSLVRTSGNTIYF.

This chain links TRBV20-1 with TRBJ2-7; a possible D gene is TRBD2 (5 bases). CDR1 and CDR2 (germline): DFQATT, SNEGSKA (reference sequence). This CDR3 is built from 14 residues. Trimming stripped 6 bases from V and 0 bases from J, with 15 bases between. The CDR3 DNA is TGCAGTGCCCAGGACTTTTCTTCCTCCTACGAGCAGTACTTC. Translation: CSAQDFSSSYEQYF.